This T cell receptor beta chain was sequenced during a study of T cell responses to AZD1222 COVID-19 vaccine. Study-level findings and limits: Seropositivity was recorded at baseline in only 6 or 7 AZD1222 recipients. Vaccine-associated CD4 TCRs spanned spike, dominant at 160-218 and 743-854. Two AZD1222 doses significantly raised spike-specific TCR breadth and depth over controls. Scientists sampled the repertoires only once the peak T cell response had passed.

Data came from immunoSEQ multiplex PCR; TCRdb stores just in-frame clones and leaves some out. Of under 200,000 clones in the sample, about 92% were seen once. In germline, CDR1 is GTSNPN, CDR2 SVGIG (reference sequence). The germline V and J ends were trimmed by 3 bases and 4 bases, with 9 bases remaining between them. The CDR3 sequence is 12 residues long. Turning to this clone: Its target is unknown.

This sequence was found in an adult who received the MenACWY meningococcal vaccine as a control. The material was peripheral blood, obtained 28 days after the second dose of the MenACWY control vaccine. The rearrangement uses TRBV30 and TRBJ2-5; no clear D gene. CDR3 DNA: TGTGCCTGGAGCCCACTTGGAGAGACCCAGTACTTC. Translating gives CAWSPLGETQYF.